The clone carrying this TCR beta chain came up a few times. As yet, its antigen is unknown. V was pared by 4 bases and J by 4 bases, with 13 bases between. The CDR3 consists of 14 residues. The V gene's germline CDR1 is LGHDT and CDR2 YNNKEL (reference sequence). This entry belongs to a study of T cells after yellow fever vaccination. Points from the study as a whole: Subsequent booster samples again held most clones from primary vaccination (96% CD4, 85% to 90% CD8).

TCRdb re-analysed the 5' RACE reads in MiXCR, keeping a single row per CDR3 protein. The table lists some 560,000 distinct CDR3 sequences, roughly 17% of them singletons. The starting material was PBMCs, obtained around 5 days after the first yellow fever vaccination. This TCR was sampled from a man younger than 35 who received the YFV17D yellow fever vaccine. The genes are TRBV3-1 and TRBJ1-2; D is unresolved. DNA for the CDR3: TGTGCCAGCAGCCCCCTTGGCTCGTCCTATGGCTACACCTTC. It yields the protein CASSPLGSSYGYTF. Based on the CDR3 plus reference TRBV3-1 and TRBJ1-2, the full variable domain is DTAVSQTPKYLVTQMGNDKSIKCEQNLGHDTMYWYKQDSKKFLKIMFSYNNKELIINETVPNRFSPKSPDKAHLNLHINSLELGDSAVYFCASSPLGSSYGYTFGSGTRLTVV.